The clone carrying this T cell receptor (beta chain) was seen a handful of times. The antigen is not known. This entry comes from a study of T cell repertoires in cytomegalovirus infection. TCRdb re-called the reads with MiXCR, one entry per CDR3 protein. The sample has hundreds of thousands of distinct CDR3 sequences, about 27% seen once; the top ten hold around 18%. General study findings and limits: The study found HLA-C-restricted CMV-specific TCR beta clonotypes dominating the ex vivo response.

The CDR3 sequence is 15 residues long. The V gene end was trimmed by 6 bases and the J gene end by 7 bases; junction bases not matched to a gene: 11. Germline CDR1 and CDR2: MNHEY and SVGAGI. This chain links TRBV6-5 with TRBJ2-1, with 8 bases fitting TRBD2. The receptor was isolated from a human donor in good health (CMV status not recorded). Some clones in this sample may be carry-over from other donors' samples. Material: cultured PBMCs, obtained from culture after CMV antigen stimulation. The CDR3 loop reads CASRYSGGQRNEQFF. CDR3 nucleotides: TGTGCCAGCAGATACAGCGGGGGTCAAAGGAATGAGCAGTTCTTC.